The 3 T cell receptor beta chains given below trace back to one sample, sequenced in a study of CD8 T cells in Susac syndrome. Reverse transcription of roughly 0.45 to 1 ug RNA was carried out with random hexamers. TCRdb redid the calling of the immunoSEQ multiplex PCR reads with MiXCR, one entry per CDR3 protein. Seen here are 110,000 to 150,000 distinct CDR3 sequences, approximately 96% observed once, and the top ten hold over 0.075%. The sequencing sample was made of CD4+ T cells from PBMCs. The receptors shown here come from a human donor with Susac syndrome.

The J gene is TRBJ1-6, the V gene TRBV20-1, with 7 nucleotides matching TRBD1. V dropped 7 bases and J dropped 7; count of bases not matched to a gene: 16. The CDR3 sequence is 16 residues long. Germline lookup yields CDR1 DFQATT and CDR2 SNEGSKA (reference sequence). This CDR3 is CSGSEQGKLQNSPLHF. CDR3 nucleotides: TGCAGTGGTTCCGAACAGGGGAAGCTCCAGAATTCACCCCTCCACTTT.

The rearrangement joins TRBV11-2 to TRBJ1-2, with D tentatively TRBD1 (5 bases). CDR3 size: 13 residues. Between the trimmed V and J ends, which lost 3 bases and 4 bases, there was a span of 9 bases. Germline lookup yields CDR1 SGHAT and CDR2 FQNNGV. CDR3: CASSLAGIYGYTF. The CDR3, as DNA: TGTGCCAGCAGCTTGGCAGGGATCTATGGCTACACCTTC.

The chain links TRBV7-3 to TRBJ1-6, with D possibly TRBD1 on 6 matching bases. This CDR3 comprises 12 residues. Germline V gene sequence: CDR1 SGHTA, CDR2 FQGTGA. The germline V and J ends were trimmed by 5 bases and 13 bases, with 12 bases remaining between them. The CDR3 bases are TGTGCCAGCAGCGGGACATTTGCGCCCCTCCACTTT. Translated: CASSGTFAPLHF.